Listed here are 9 T cell receptor beta chains from one sample, sequenced in a study of CD8 T cells in ankylosing spondylitis. TCRdb analysed the 5' RACE reads with MiXCR anew, one entry per CDR3 protein. The sample lists about 360,000 distinct CDR3 sequences, approximately 15% occurring once. The sample was blood, either unsorted or a sorted T cell fraction (not recorded which). These receptors came from a male donor with ankylosing spondylitis or in good health (not recorded which).

The V and J genes are TRBV3-1 and TRBJ2-1; D uncertain. The CDR3 contains 15 residues. Germline values: CDR1 LGHDT, CDR2 YNNKEL (reference sequence). Trimming cost V 4 bases and J 5 bases, with 15 bases left between them. DNA for the CDR3: TGTGCCAGCAGCCGACAAGGGCAGCCGGACAATGAGCAGTTCTTC. Translating it yields CASSRQGQPDNEQFF.

The chain combines TRBV3-1 with TRBJ2-1; perhaps TRBD1 as D (6 bases). Germline CDR1 LGHDT, CDR2 YNNKEL (reference sequence). This CDR3 region has 15 residues. V lost 6 bases to trimming and J lost 6 bases, with 18 bases between them. CDR3 DNA: TGTGCCAGCAGTTATGACGGAACGGACAGCAATGAGCAGTTCTTC. Its protein product is CASSYDGTDSNEQFF.

The genes are TRBV21-1 and TRBJ2-3; TRBD1, the table's D call, lacks a check against the DNA. TRBV21-1 is listed as a pseudogene. This CDR3 comprises 17 residues. The CDR3 bases are TGTGCCAGCAGCAAAGCCGGGACACCTAGGTCATCTGATACGCAGTATTTT. Translation: CASSKAGTPRSSDTQYF.

The chain couples TRBV29-1 to TRBJ1-1; D is ambiguous. The germline CDR1 and CDR2 sequences are SQVTM and ANQGSEA. This CDR3 contains 11 residues. V was trimmed by 4 bases and J by 7 bases, leaving 10 bases between them. DNA of the CDR3: TGCAGCGTTGCCGACCCAGTTGAAGCTTTCTTT. It specifies CSVADPVEAFF. Together with reference TRBV29-1 and TRBJ1-1, the CDR3 gives the full variable domain: SAVISQKPSRDICQRGTSLTIQCQVDSQVTMMFWYRQQPGQSLTLIATANQGSEATYESGFVIDKFPISRPNLTFSTLTVSNMSPEDSSIYLCSVADPVEAFFGQGTRLTVV.

CDR3 residues: CASGSDNQPQHF. The DNA of the CDR3 is TGTGCTAGTGGTTCGGACAATCAGCCCCAGCATTTT. The chain employs TRBV12-5 and TRBJ1-5; no definite D call. CDR3 length: 12 residues. Germline CDR1 LGHNT, CDR2 FRNRAP. Trimming took 4 bases from V and 3 from J, leaving 4 bases between them.

The CDR3 loop reads CASSPLQDTGNTIYF. CDR3 coding DNA: TGCGCCAGCAGCCCCCTCCAGGACACTGGAAACACCATATATTTT. The J gene is TRBJ1-3, the V gene TRBV5-1; tentative D call: TRBD1 (5 bases). There are 15 residues in the CDR3. Trimming removed 4 bases at V and 2 bases at J, with 13 bases between. The germline V gene encodes CDR1 SGHRS and CDR2 YFSETQ.

This clonotype was observed a handful of times. The genes are TRBV9 and TRBJ2-2; D is ambiguous. Germline V CDR1 and CDR2: SGDLS, YYNGEE. The CDR3 is 16 amino acids. Trimming took 4 bases from V and 0 from J, leaving 13 bases between them. The CDR3 DNA reads TGTGCCAGCAGCCCCCACTCTCCAGCGAACACCGGGGAGCTGTTTTTT. Translating it yields CASSPHSPANTGELFF.

The chain employs TRBV20-1 and TRBJ1-3, with 7 nucleotides matching TRBD1. The CDR3 runs to 15 residues. Trimming took 3 bases from V and 0 from J; bases not matched to a gene: 5. Germline V gene lookup returns CDR1 DFQATT and CDR2 SNEGSKA (reference sequence). CDR3 loop: CSARSGTASGNTIYF. CDR3 bases: TGCAGTGCTAGGTCCGGGACAGCCTCTGGAAACACCATATATTTT.

There are a few counts of this clonotype. The chain employs TRBV25-1 and TRBJ2-1, with D perhaps matching TRBD2 (6 bases). CDR1 is MGHDK and CDR2 is SYGVNS in the germline V gene. Trimming removed 1 base at V and 2 bases at J, with 9 bases between. CDR3 length equals 15 residues. The CDR3 sequence is CASSELGGTYNEQFF. The CDR3 DNA follows: TGTGCCAGCAGTGAATTGGGGGGAACCTACAATGAGCAGTTCTTC.